These 2 T cell receptor beta chains were sequenced from one sample in a study of cytomegalovirus exposure and HLA in healthy donors. The PCR ran on 60 Vbeta and 13 Jbeta primers. Some clones are missing from TCRdb's copy, which holds only in-frame ones; the method was immunoSEQ multiplex PCR. The top ten clones hold 4.6% of a sample with about 90,000 clones, around 84% of them seen once. The specimen was PBMCs. The receptors originated from a woman between 35 and 50 years old in good health and CMV-seropositive.

The chain couples TRBV5-4 to TRBJ2-1; TRBD2 is a possible D gene (6 bases). CDR1 is SGHNT, CDR2 YYREEE, per germline (reference sequence). V was pared by 0 bases and J by 1 base, with 11 bases between. The CDR3 is 16 residues long. CDR3 loop: CASSLATGVSYNEQFF. The CDR3 nucleotides read TGTGCCAGCAGCTTGGCCACGGGAGTGTCCTACAATGAGCAGTTCTTC.

The CDR3, as DNA: TGTGCCAGCAGCGCATTCCCGGGACAGGGAAACCGTGGCTACACCTTC. This translates into CASSAFPGQGNRGYTF. The V call is TRBV9, the J call TRBJ1-2; TRBD1 matches at 9 bases. This CDR3 has 16 residues. J gave up 7 bases and V 3 bases, and 13 bases lay outside the gene matches. Per the germline V gene, CDR1 is SGDLS and CDR2 is YYNGEE.